The 11 T cell receptor beta chains below were found in one sample sequenced in a study of CD8+CD57+ T cells in acquired aplastic anemia. Researchers used genomic DNA as the template to profile TCR beta VDJ and CDR3. In TCRdb, the reads were re-called with MiXCR into one record per CDR3 protein. The sample includes 260,000 or so distinct CDR3 sequences, approximately 79% of them seen just once. Previously, flow cytometry had revealed CD8+CD57+ cell expansion in the patients chosen for sequencing. The sample consisted of sorted CD4+, CD8+, or CD8+CD57+ T cells (not recorded which) from PBMCs. Receptor source: a human donor with aplastic anemia.

This chain links TRBV2 with TRBJ2-1; 9 bases align to TRBD2. Trimming took 8 bases from V and 8 from J; bases not matched to a gene: 7. The CDR3 extends over 13 amino acids. Germline V CDR1 and CDR2: SNHLY, FYNNEI. In nucleotides, the CDR3 is TGTGCCAGCGGGAGCGGGGGGAGCGATGAGCAGTTCTTC. Translating it yields CASGSGGSDEQFF.

This clonotype appeared many times. The J gene is TRBJ2-5, the V gene TRBV15, with D unresolved. Trimming took 3 bases from V and 6 from J, leaving 14 bases between them. CDR1 and CDR2 from the germline V gene are LNHNV and YYDKDF (reference sequence). The CDR3 has 14 amino acids. CDR3 in DNA: TGTGCCACCAGCAGGGGCAGAGCCATGAAGACCCAGTACTTC. Its protein is CATSRGRAMKTQYF.

The J gene is TRBJ2-1, the V gene TRBV3-1; a weak D match, TRBD2 (5 bases). This CDR3 comprises 14 residues. Trimming took off 1 base at V and 5 bases at J, with 9 bases between the two ends. Germline V gene data show CDR1 as LGHDT and CDR2 as YNNKEL (reference sequence). CDR3 nucleotide sequence: TGTGCCAGCAGCCAAGGTTGGCGGGACAATGAGCAGTTCTTC. Its translation: CASSQGWRDNEQFF.

Note on this clonotype: An end of the junction differs from the germline gene, which may be a read error. This rearrangement joins TRBV7-3 to TRBJ2-3; TRBD2 matches 7 bases. Germline V lookup: CDR1 SGHTA, CDR2 FQGTGA. CDR3 length: 14 amino acids. CDR3 nucleotides: TGTGCCAGCAGCTTTGGGGGGGGTTGGGGAGAGACGCATTTT. Translating it yields CASSFGGGWGETHF.

This clonotype came up a few times. The V call is TRBV5-1, the J call TRBJ1-4, with D maybe TRBD1 (6 bases). Per germline, CDR1 SGHRS and CDR2 YFSETQ. This CDR3 region has 16 residues. V lost 4 bases to trimming and J lost 0 bases, with 13 bases between them. CDR3 sequence (DNA): TGCGCCAGCAGCCCCGACAGGAGTGCAACTAATGAAAAACTGTTTTTT. Translating it yields CASSPDRSATNEKLFF.

Worth noting for this clonotype: The junction does not match germline at one end; this may be a read error. This chain uses TRBV15 with TRBJ2-3, with 7 bases aligning to TRBD2. The CDR3 has 13 residues. CDR1 and CDR2 from the germline V gene are LNHNV and YYDKDF (reference sequence). This CDR3 reads CATSVAGDYEQYF. The CDR3 DNA sequence: TGTGCCACCAGCGTCGCGGGGGACTACGAGCAGTATTTC.

The V call is TRBV11-3, the J call TRBJ1-2, with D maybe TRBD1 (5 bases). Germline V gene sequence: CDR1 SGHNT, CDR2 YENEEA. The ends were cut back, 2 bases at V and 9 bases at J, with 16 bases in the middle. This CDR3 spans 14 amino acids. This CDR3 is CASSLKQTDLRYTF. The CDR3 DNA is TGTGCCAGCAGCTTAAAACAGACAGATCTCCGCTACACCTTC.

About this clonotype: At one end the junction does not follow the germline gene, possibly because of a read error. The rearrangement joins TRBV2 to TRBJ1-1; 7 bases match TRBD1. Germline loops: CDR1 SNHLY, CDR2 FYNNEI. CDR3 size: 15 residues. The CDR3 coding sequence is TGTGCCAGCAGGTTAGGGCTGACAGGGAACCCTGAAGCTTTCTTT. Translation gives CASRLGLTGNPEAFF.

About this clonotype itself: An end of the junction differs from the germline gene, which may be a read error. The chain links TRBV12-5 to TRBJ2-5, with D perhaps matching TRBD1 or TRBD2 (5 bases each). Germline lookup yields CDR1 LGHNT and CDR2 FRNRAP. This CDR3 is 10 amino acids long. The CDR3 nucleotides read TGTGCTAGTGGCGCCGGGACCGAGTACTTC. Its translation: CASGAGTEYF. Full variable domain (rest looked up from reference TRBV12-5 and TRBJ2-5): DARVTQTPRHKVTEMGQEVTMRCQPILGHNTVFWYRQTMMQGLELLAYFRNRAPLDDSGMPKDRFSAEMPDATLATLKIQPSEPRDSAVYFCASGAGTEYFGPGTRLLVL.

There are a few counts of this clonotype. The chain uses TRBV19 and TRBJ2-3; no reliable D call. Germline assignment: CDR1 LNHDA and CDR2 SQIVND (reference sequence). V was cut by 7 bases and J by 3 bases, with 14 bases left in between. This CDR3 is built from 14 residues. CDR3 DNA sequence: TGTGCCAGTAACCCCCTTTTGGGTACAGATACGCAGTATTTT. Protein: CASNPLLGTDTQYF.

V usage is TRBV13 and J usage is TRBJ1-6; TRBD1 agrees at 8 bases. The V and J ends lost 3 bases and 8 bases, in that order; junction bases with no gene match: 15. From germline, CDR1 is PRHDT and CDR2 FYEKMQ (reference sequence). The CDR3 covers 18 residues. The CDR3 protein is CASSLAGGADYGYSPLHF. CDR3 nucleotides: TGTGCCAGCAGCTTGGCAGGGGGCGCCGACTATGGCTATTCACCCCTCCACTTT.